Presented here are 29 T cell receptor beta chains from one specimen sequenced in a study of T-cell reconstitution after alpha-beta-depleted transplantation in children. Unique molecular identifiers were incorporated into the prepared TCRbeta library. TCRdb redid the calling of the PCR reads with MiXCR, one entry per CDR3 protein. Here the sample spans about 460,000 distinct CDR3 sequences, about 11% being singletons. Here the sequenced sample was PBMCs, taken before TCRalphabeta/CD19-depleted stem cell transplant. All receptors come from a child aged 2 to 15 with inherited bone marrow failure, due to receive a stem cell transplant.

This clonotype came up many times. The V call is TRBV7-9, the J call TRBJ2-3; TRBD1 agrees at 9 bases. The germline gives CDR1 SEHNR, CDR2 FQNEAQ (reference sequence). The length of the CDR3 is 13 residues. Trimming at V came to 4 bases and at J to 6 bases, leaving 2 bases not matched to a gene. CDR3 nucleotides: TGTGCCAGCAGCTCCGGGACAGGGGATACGCAGTATTTT. As protein: CASSSGTGDTQYF.

There are a few counts of this clonotype. The V call is TRBV5-6, the J call TRBJ2-1, with D perhaps TRBD2 (7 bases). From germline, CDR1 is SGHDT and CDR2 YYEEEE. V was cut by 3 bases and J by 0 bases, with 13 bases left in between. This CDR3 comprises 16 residues. CDR3 sequence reads: CASSWGGAVSYNEQFF. In DNA, the CDR3 is TGTGCCAGCAGCTGGGGGGGGGCGGTCTCCTACAATGAGCAGTTCTTC.

This chain uses TRBV20-1 with TRBJ1-6; 8 bases fit TRBD1. Trimming removed 1 base from V and 10 bases from J; junction bases left unmatched: 6. The CDR3 consists of 14 residues. Germline assignment: CDR1 DFQATT and CDR2 SNEGSKA (reference sequence). Written as DNA, the CDR3 is TGCAGTGCTAGAGTGGCAGGGGGCTCCTCACCCCTCCACTTT. It is translated as CSARVAGGSSPLHF.

The sample holds many counts of this clonotype. This rearrangement joins TRBV2 to TRBJ2-7; TRBD2 aligns across 8 bases. Germline V CDR1 and CDR2: SNHLY, FYNNEI. The J segment lost 2 bases and the V segment lost 7 bases, leaving 7 bases of the junction unmatched. The CDR3 sequence is 14 residues long. The CDR3 is CASTRTGLAYEQYF. In DNA form, the CDR3 reads TGTGCCAGCACCAGGACGGGACTAGCCTACGAGCAGTACTTC.

In its sample, this clonotype was seen a few times. The rearrangement joins TRBV5-6 to TRBJ2-2, with TRBD2 matching 8 bases. From germline, CDR1 is SGHDT and CDR2 YYEEEE. The CDR3 covers 15 residues. The V segment lost 0 bases and the J segment 5 bases; nucleotides outside the gene matches: 3. The CDR3 reads CASSLELAVTGELFF. CDR3 coding DNA: TGTGCCAGCAGCTTGGAACTAGCGGTGACCGGGGAGCTGTTTTTT.

The chain recombines TRBV4-1 with TRBJ1-5; possible D gene TRBD1, 5 bases. CDR1 and CDR2 from the germline V gene are MGHRA and YSYEKL. The CDR3 consists of 15 residues. Trimming stripped 3 bases from V and 5 bases from J, with 14 bases between. Here the CDR3 reads CASSHPGQGHQPQHF. Written as DNA, the CDR3 is TGCGCCAGCAGCCATCCGGGCCAGGGCCATCAGCCCCAGCATTTT.

This clonotype was recorded many times. The V gene is TRBV20-1, the J gene TRBJ2-1, with TRBD2 matching over 7 bases. V was clipped by 0 bases and J by 5 bases; unmatched bases: 1. The CDR3 is 13 amino acids. Per germline, CDR1 DFQATT and CDR2 SNEGSKA (reference sequence). CDR3 in amino acids: CSARDGGDNEQFF. CDR3 nucleotide sequence: TGCAGTGCTAGAGATGGGGGGGACAATGAGCAGTTCTTC.

This clonotype was observed many times. The V gene is TRBV7-9, the J gene TRBJ2-1; D is perhaps TRBD1 (6 bases). The V and J ends lost 2 bases and 0 bases respectively, with 11 bases between them. The V gene's germline CDR1 is SEHNR and CDR2 FQNEAQ (reference sequence). The CDR3 extends over 16 amino acids. CDR3 protein: CASSLMTGSSYNEQFF. The CDR3 DNA follows: TGTGCCAGCAGCTTAATGACAGGAAGCTCCTACAATGAGCAGTTCTTC.

This clonotype was found many times. The chain couples TRBV7-9 to TRBJ1-6; D perhaps matches TRBD1 (5 bases). This CDR3 spans 14 amino acids. Germline V gene sequence: CDR1 SEHNR, CDR2 FQNEAQ (reference sequence). V was shortened by 0 bases and J by 8 bases, with 8 bases between the two germline ends. CDR3 loop: CASSLARRDSPLHF. The CDR3 DNA follows: TGTGCCAGCAGCTTAGCGCGCAGGGATTCACCCCTCCACTTT. The full variable domain, its missing parts supplied by reference TRBV7-9 and TRBJ1-6, is DTGVSQNPRHKITKRGQNVTFRCDPISEHNRLYWYRQTLGQGPEFLTYFQNEAQLEKSRLLSDRFSAERPKGSFSTLEIQRTEQGDSAMYLCASSLARRDSPLHFGNGTRLTVT.

This clonotype was counted ten times or more. The chain combines TRBV15 with TRBJ2-4; no firm D call. Trimming left V 0 bases short and J 3 bases short, with 6 bases between. CDR1 and CDR2 (germline): LNHNV, YYDKDF (reference sequence). This CDR3 spans 14 amino acids. CDR3 loop: CATSRDGSKNIQYF. CDR3 DNA: TGTGCCACCAGCAGAGATGGCAGCAAAAACATTCAGTACTTC.

At least ten counts were recorded for this clonotype. V and J are TRBV7-9 and TRBJ1-1; no reliable D call. The CDR3 runs to 15 residues. Germline V gene lookup returns CDR1 SEHNR and CDR2 FQNEAQ (reference sequence). Trimming removed 4 bases at V and 4 bases at J, with 16 bases between. For the CDR3, the DNA is TGTGCCAGCAGCTACCTAATAGGGAGTCGCACTGAAGCTTTCTTT. Encoded protein: CASSYLIGSRTEAFF.

This clonotype was observed at least ten times. The chain links TRBV28 to TRBJ2-7; a possible D gene is TRBD1 (6 bases). CDR3 size: 15 residues. The ends were cut back, 5 bases at V and 3 bases at J, with 17 bases in the middle. Germline V gene sequence: CDR1 MDHEN, CDR2 SYDVKM. CDR3 nucleotides: TGTGCCAGCAGTGGGGACACTTTGTATTTCTACGAGCAGTACTTC. Its protein product is CASSGDTLYFYEQYF.

Only a few counts were recorded for this clonotype. V gene TRBV29-1 combines with J gene TRBJ2-7, with a tentative D call TRBD2 (6 bases). Germline values: CDR1 SQVTM, CDR2 ANQGSEA. The CDR3 contains 14 residues. With 6 bases removed from V and 2 bases from J, the gap between germline ends came to 17 bases. This CDR3 is CSVVGGSGPYEQYF. DNA of the CDR3: TGCAGCGTCGTCGGGGGTAGCGGTCCCTACGAGCAGTACTTC.

At least ten counts were recorded for this clonotype. This sequence joins TRBV5-4 and TRBJ2-2; 11 nucleotides match TRBD2. Trimming cost V 4 bases and J 1 base; bases outside gene matches: 6. CDR1 is SGHNT, CDR2 YYREEE, per germline (reference sequence). The CDR3 totals 17 residues. CDR3 DNA: TGTGCCAGCAGCCCCCGAGGGACTAGCGGGAACACCGGGGAGCTGTTTTTT. As protein: CASSPRGTSGNTGELFF.

The sample holds many counts of this clonotype. V gene TRBV19 combines with J gene TRBJ2-2; D is uncertain. The CDR3 runs to 15 residues. The germline V gene encodes CDR1 LNHDA and CDR2 SQIVND (reference sequence). Deletions cut 5 bases from V and 0 bases from J, with 10 bases between. CDR3 loop: CASSPLGTNTGELFF. DNA of the CDR3: TGTGCCAGTAGTCCTCTCGGTACGAACACCGGGGAGCTGTTTTTT.

This clonotype was recorded many times. J is TRBJ2-5 and V is TRBV10-3, with 8 bases lining up with TRBD1. This CDR3 has 14 amino acids. Unmatched junction bases numbered 8, after V lost 7 bases and J lost 4 bases. The germline V gene encodes CDR1 ENHRY and CDR2 SYGVKD. CDR3 coding DNA: TGTGCCATCATGGGGCAGGGGGCGAGAGAGACCCAGTACTTC. Translated: CAIMGQGARETQYF.

The rearrangement joins TRBV4-2 to TRBJ1-5, with TRBD1 as a possible D gene (5 bases). CDR1 LGHNA and CDR2 YNFKEQ come from the germline V gene. Deletions cut 2 bases from V and 1 base from J, with 9 bases between. CDR3 length equals 15 residues. The CDR3 reads CASSQSWDSNQPQHF. Written as DNA, the CDR3 is TGTGCCAGCAGCCAATCCTGGGACAGCAATCAGCCCCAGCATTTT.

The sample holds many counts of this clonotype. The chain carries TRBV6-1 and TRBJ2-7, with 11 positions matching TRBD1. The germline V gene encodes CDR1 MNHNS and CDR2 SASEGT. J gave up 3 bases and V 6 bases, and 7 bases lay outside the gene matches. The CDR3 loop spans 15 amino acids. The CDR3 loop reads CASRAPGTGGYEQYF. The CDR3 region has the DNA TGTGCCAGCAGGGCCCCCGGGACAGGGGGCTACGAGCAGTACTTC.

In its sample, this clonotype was seen many times. This chain uses TRBV12-3 or TRBV12-4 with TRBJ2-3; D tentatively fits TRBD1 or TRBD2 (6 bases each). V was shortened by 3 bases and J by 10 bases, with 20 bases between the two germline ends. This CDR3 is 15 amino acids long. The CDR3 here is CASSFSTGGPDPQYF. In DNA form, the CDR3 reads TGTGCCAGCAGTTTCTCGACAGGAGGGCCGGATCCGCAGTATTTT.

A remark on this clonotype: This may be a read error, as it is one base from a much larger clone. The rearrangement joins TRBV5-1 to TRBJ2-3, with 8 bases matching TRBD1. The CDR3 sequence is 14 residues long. The trim removed 7 bases at V and 3 bases at J, leaving 7 bases unmatched. CDR1 is SGHRS and CDR2 is YFSETQ in the germline V gene. CDR3 amino acids: CASGQGFPTDTQYF. The DNA of the CDR3 is TGCGCCAGCGGACAGGGTTTCCCGACAGATACGCAGTATTTT.

This clonotype was counted a few times. The V call is TRBV12-3 or TRBV12-4, the J call TRBJ1-5; D is perhaps TRBD1 (6 bases). V lost 3 bases and J 7 bases, leaving 10 bases between the germline ends. The CDR3 extends over 13 amino acids. The CDR3 DNA sequence: TGTGCCAGCAGTTTCCTACAGGGCCAGCCCCAGCATTTT. It yields the protein CASSFLQGQPQHF.

This clonotype was observed many times. J is TRBJ2-7 and V is TRBV24-1; possible D gene TRBD2, 6 bases. There are 10 residues in the CDR3. Looked up from germline, CDR1 is KGHDR and CDR2 is SFDVKD. V lost 10 bases and J lost 5, with 8 bases in between. For the CDR3, the DNA is TGTGCCACTCCGGGGGACGAGCAGTACTTC. Residues: CATPGDEQYF.

Ten or more counts support this clonotype. The chain employs TRBV12-3 or TRBV12-4 and TRBJ2-7; TRBD1 might be the D (6 bases). The ends were cut back, 4 bases at V and 6 bases at J, with 16 bases in the middle. CDR3 length: 14 residues. The CDR3 region has the DNA TGTGCCAGCAGTTGGCGGCAGGGGTCGGGCGAGCAGTACTTC. Protein sequence: CASSWRQGSGEQYF.

In its sample, this clonotype was seen many times. The chain links TRBV29-1 to TRBJ2-5; 9 bases map to TRBD1. The V and J ends lost 4 bases and 3 bases, in that order; junction bases with no gene match: 3. The CDR3 has 13 residues. Per the germline V gene, CDR1 is SQVTM and CDR2 is ANQGSEA. The CDR3 loop reads CSVGRDREETQYF. The CDR3, as DNA: TGCAGCGTTGGTCGGGACAGGGAAGAGACCCAGTACTTC.

This clonotype has ten or more counts. The rearrangement uses TRBV30 and TRBJ2-2, with no clear D. Trimming left V 4 bases short and J 3 bases short, with 9 bases between. Germline CDR1 reads GTSNPN; CDR2 reads SVGIG (reference sequence). CDR3 length equals 13 residues. This CDR3 reads CAWIRVYTGELFF. CDR3 sequence (DNA): TGTGCCTGGATACGGGTGTACACCGGGGAGCTGTTTTTT.

This clonotype appeared many times. This sequence joins TRBV6-1 and TRBJ2-7; D is perhaps TRBD1 (6 bases). Germline lookup yields CDR1 MNHNS and CDR2 SASEGT. The CDR3 covers 13 residues. V lost 6 bases to trimming and J lost 0 bases, with 9 bases between them. CDR3: CASRKDSSYEQYF. The CDR3 DNA follows: TGTGCCAGCAGAAAGGACAGCTCCTACGAGCAGTACTTC.

This clonotype has at least ten counts. The chain uses TRBV7-2 and TRBJ2-7; 8 bases align to TRBD2. The CDR3 length is 14 residues. The J segment lost 6 bases and the V segment lost 4 bases, leaving 8 bases of the junction unmatched. Germline assignment: CDR1 SGHTA and CDR2 FQGNSA. DNA for the CDR3: TGTGCCAGCAGCTCCCCAGGACTAGCTTTCGAGCAGTACTTC. Its translation: CASSSPGLAFEQYF. The variable domain in full, completed from reference TRBV7-2 and TRBJ2-7, reads GAGVSQSPSNKVTEKGKDVELRCDPISGHTALYWYRQSLGQGLEFLIYFQGNSAPDKSGLPSDRFSAERTGGSVSTLTIQRTQQEDSAVYLCASSSPGLAFEQYFGPGTRLTVT.

This clonotype was counted many times. The V and J genes are TRBV20-1 and TRBJ2-2; tentative D call: TRBD1 (5 bases). The CDR3 has 12 amino acids. CDR1 and CDR2 from the germline V gene are DFQATT and SNEGSKA (reference sequence). Trimming took 4 bases from V and 9 from J, leaving 12 bases between them. CDR3 nucleotide sequence: TGCAGTGCTACAGACGACAGCCGGGAGCTGTTTTTT. Translation gives CSATDDSRELFF.

In regard to this clonotype: A read error may be the cause here, since a much bigger clone is one base away. The CDR3, as DNA: TGCGCCAGCAGCTTCCTATTAGGACAGAGCACCGGGGAGCTGTTTTTT. Translation: CASSFLLGQSTGELFF. The chain uses TRBV5-1 and TRBJ2-2; perhaps TRBD1 as D (6 bases). Trimming stripped 2 bases from V and 4 bases from J, with 15 bases between. Per the germline V gene, CDR1 is SGHRS and CDR2 is YFSETQ. The length of the CDR3 is 16 residues. Drawing the rest from reference TRBV5-1 and TRBJ2-2, the complete variable domain is KAGVTQTPRYLIKTRGQQVTLSCSPISGHRSVSWYQQTPGQGLQFLFEYFSETQRNKGNFPGRFSGRQFSNSRSEMNVSTLELGDSALYLCASSFLLGQSTGELFFGEGSRLTVL.